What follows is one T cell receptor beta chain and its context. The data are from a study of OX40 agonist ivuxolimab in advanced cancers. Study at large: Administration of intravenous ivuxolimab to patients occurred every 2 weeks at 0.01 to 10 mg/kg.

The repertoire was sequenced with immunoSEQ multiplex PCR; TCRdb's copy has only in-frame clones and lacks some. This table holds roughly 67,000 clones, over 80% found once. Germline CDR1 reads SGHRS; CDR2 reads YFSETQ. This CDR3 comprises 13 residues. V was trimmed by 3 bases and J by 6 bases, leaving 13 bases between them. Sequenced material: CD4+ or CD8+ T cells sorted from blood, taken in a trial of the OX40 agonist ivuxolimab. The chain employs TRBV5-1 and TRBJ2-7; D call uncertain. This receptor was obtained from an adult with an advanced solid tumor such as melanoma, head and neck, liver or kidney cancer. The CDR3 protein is CASSYRVGTEQYF. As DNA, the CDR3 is TGCGCCAGCAGCTATCGGGTCGGTACCGAGCAGTACTTC.